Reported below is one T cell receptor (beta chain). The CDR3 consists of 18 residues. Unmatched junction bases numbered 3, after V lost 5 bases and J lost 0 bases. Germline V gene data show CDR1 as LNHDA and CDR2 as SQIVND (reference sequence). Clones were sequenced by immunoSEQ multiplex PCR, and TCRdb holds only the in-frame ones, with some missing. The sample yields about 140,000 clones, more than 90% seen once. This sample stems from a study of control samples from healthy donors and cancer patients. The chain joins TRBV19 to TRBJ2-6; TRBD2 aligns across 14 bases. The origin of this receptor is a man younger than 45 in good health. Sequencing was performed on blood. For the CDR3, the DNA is TGTGCCAGTAGTGGACTAGCGGGAGGAGGCTCTGGGGCCAACGTCCTGACTTTC. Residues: CASSGLAGGGSGANVLTF.